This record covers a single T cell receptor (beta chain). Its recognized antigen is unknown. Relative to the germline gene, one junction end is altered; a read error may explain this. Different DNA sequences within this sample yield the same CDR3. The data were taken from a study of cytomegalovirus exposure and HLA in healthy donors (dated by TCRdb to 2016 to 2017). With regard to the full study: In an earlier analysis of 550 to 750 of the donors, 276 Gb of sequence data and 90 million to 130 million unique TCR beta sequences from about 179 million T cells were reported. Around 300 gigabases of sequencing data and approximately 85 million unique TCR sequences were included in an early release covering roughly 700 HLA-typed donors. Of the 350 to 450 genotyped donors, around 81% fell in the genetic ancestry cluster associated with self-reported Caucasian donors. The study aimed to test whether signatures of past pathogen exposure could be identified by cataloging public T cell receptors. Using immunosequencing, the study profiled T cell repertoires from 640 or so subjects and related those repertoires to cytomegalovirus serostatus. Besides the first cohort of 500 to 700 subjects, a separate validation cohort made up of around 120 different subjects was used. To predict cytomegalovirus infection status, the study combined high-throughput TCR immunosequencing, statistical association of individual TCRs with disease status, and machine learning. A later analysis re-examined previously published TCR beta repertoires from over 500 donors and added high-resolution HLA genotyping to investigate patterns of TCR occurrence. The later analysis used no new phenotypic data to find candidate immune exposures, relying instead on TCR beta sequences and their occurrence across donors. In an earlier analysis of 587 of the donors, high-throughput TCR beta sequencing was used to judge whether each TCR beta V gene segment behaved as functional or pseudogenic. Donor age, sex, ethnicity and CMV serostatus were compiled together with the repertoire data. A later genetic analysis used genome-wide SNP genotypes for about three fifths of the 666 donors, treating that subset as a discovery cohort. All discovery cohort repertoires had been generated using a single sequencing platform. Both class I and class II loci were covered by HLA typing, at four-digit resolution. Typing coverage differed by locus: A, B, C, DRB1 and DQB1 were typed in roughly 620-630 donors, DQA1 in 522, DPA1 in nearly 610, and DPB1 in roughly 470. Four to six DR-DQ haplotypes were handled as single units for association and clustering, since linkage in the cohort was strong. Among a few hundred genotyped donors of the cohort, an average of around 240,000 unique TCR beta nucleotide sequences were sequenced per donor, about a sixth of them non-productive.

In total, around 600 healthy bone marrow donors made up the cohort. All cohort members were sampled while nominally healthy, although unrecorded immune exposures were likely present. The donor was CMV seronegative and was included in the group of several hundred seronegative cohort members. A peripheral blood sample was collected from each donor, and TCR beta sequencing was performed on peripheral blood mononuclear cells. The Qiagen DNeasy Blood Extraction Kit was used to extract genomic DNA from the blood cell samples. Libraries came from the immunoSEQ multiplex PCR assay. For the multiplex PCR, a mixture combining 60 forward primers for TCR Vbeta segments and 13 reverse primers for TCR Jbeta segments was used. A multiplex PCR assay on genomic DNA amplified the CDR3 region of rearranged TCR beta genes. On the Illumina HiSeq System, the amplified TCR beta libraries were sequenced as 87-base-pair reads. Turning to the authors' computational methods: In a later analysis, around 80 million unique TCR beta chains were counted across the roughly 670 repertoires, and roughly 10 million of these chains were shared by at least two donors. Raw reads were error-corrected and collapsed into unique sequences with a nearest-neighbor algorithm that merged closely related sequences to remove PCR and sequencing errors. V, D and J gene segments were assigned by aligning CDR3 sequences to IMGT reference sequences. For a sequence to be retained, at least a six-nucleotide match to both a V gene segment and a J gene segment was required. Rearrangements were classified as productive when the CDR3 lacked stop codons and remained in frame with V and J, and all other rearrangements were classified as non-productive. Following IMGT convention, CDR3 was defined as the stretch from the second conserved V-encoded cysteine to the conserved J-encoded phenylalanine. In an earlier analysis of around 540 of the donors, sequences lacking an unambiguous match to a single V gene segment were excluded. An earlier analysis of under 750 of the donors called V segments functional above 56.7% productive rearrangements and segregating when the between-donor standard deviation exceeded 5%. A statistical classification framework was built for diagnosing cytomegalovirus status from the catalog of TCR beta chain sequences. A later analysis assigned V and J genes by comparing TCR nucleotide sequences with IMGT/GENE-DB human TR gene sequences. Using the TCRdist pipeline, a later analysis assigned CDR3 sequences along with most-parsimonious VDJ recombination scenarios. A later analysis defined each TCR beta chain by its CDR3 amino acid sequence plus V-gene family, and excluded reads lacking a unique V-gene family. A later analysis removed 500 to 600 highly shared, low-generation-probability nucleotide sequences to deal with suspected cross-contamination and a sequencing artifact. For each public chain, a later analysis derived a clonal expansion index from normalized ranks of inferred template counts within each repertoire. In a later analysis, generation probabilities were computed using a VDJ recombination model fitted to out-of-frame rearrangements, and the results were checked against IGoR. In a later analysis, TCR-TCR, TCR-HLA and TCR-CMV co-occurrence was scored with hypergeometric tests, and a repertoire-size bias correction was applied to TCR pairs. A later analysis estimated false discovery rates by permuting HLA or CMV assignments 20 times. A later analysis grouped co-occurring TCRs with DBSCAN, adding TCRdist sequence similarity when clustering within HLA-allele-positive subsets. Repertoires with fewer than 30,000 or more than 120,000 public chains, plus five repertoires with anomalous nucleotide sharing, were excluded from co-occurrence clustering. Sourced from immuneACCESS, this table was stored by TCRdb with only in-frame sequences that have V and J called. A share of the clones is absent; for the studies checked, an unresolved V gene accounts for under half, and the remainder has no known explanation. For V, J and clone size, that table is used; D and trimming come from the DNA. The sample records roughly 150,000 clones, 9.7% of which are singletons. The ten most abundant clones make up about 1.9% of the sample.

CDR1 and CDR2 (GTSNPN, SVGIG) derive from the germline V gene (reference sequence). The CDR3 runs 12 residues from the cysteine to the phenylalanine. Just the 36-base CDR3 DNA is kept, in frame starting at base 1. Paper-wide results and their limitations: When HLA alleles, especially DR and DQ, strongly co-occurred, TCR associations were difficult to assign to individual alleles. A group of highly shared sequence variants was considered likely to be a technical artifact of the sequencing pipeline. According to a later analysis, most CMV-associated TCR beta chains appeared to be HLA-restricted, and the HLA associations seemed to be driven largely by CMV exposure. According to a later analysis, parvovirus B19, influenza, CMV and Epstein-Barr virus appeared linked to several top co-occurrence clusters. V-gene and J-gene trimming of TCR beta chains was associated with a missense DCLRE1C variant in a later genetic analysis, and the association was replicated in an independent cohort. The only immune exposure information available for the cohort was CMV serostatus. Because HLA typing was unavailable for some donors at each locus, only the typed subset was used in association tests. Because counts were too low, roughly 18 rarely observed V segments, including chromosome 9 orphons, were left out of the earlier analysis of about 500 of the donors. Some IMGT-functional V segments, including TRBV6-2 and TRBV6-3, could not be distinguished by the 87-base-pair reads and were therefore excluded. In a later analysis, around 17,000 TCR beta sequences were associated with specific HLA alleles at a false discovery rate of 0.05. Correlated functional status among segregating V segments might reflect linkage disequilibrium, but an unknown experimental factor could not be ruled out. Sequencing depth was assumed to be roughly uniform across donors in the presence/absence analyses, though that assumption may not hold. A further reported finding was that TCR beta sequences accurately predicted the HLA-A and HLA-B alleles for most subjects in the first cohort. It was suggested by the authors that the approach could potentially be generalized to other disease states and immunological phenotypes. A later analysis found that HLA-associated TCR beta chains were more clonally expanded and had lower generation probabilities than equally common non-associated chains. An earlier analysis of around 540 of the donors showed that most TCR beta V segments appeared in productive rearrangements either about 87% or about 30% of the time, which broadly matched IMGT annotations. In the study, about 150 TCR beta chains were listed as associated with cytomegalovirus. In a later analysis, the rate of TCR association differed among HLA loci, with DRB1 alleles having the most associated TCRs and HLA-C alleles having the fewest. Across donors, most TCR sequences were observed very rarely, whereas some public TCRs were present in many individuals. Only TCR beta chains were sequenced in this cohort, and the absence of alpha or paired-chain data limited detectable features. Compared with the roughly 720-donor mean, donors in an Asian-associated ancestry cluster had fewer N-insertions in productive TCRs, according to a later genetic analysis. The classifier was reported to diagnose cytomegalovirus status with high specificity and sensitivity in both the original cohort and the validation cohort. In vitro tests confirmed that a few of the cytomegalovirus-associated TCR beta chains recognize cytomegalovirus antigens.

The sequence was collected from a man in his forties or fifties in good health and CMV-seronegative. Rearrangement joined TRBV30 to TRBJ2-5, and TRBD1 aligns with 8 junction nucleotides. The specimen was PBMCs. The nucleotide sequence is TGTGCATGGACCACAGGGGGGGAGACCCAGTACTTC. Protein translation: CAWTTGGETQYF.